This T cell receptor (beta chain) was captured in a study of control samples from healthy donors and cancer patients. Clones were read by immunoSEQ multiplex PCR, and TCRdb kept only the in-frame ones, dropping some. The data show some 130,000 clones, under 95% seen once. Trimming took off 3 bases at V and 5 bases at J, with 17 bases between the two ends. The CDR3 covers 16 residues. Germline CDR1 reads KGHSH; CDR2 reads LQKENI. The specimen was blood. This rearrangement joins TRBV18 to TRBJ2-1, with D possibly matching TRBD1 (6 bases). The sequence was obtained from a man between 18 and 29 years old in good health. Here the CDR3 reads CASSPTGPGHDNEQFF. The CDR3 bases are TGTGCCAGCTCACCGACAGGCCCAGGGCACGACAATGAGCAGTTCTTC.